These 23 T cell receptor beta chains came from one sample sequenced in a study of identical twins. A single record per CDR3 protein comes from TCRdb applying MiXCR to the 5' RACE reads. The repertoire consists of roughly 540,000 distinct CDR3 sequences, with around 20% occurring once and the leading ten covering around 0.91%. The same data also contributed to another study, on T cells expressing NK-cell markers.

The sample comprised CD4+ T cells sorted from blood. The receptors derive from a woman aged 18 to 35 in good health.

The genes are TRBV3-1 and TRBJ2-1; D remains ambiguous. Germline CDR1 LGHDT, CDR2 YNNKEL (reference sequence). The V end was cut by 0 bases, the J end by 0 bases, with 12 bases between. This CDR3 is 17 amino acids long. CDR3 protein: CASSQDPGPRSYNEQFF. CDR3 in DNA: TGTGCCAGCAGCCAAGATCCTGGGCCCCGCTCCTACAATGAGCAGTTCTTC.

This clonotype has more than one count but fewer than ten. V is TRBV2 and J is TRBJ2-7; a weak D match, TRBD2 (5 bases). Deletions cut 8 bases from V and 3 bases from J, with 11 bases between. CDR1 is SNHLY, CDR2 FYNNEI, per germline. The CDR3 runs to 12 residues. CDR3 bases: TGTGCCAGCGCAGAACGGGACTACGAGCAGTACTTC. The encoded protein is CASAERDYEQYF.

The chain has TRBV5-1 and TRBJ2-1; TRBD1 is a possible D gene (5 bases). The germline V and J ends were trimmed by 2 bases and 4 bases, with 10 bases remaining between them. Germline V gene lookup returns CDR1 SGHRS and CDR2 YFSETQ. This CDR3 region has 14 residues. CDR3 sequence reads: CASSLDQGYNEQFF. CDR3 DNA sequence: TGCGCCAGCAGCTTAGATCAGGGTTACAATGAGCAGTTCTTC.

This clonotype was picked up a small number of times. The chain employs TRBV18 and TRBJ2-1; 7 nucleotides line up with TRBD1. Per germline, CDR1 KGHSH and CDR2 LQKENI. This CDR3 spans 14 amino acids. Trimming removed 2 bases from V and 8 bases from J; junction bases left unmatched: 6. The CDR3 DNA follows: TGTGCCAGCTCACCAGACAGGGATGGCGATGAGCAGTTCTTC. As protein: CASSPDRDGDEQFF.

The rearrangement links TRBV20-1 to TRBJ2-3, with D unresolved. Trimming shortened V by 6 bases and J by 5 bases, and 18 bases separated the two germline ends. Per germline, CDR1 DFQATT and CDR2 SNEGSKA (reference sequence). The CDR3 loop spans 14 amino acids. The CDR3 is CSARGGPAGDTQYF. The CDR3 DNA reads as TGCAGTGCCCGAGGTGGGCCCGCCGGAGATACGCAGTATTTT.

In this sample, this clonotype turned up a few times. V gene TRBV7-2 combines with J gene TRBJ2-7; D not resolved. The CDR3 spans 12 residues. Trimming stripped 2 bases from V and 3 bases from J, with 5 bases between. The germline CDR1 and CDR2 sequences are SGHTA and FQGNSA. The chain's CDR3 is CASSLHHYEQYF. CDR3 coding DNA: TGTGCCAGCAGCTTACATCACTACGAGCAGTACTTC.

Only one count was recorded for this clonotype. The chain has TRBV7-9 and TRBJ2-6; D might be TRBD2 (7 bases). V was trimmed by 5 bases and J by 4 bases, leaving 12 bases between them. This CDR3 is built from 15 residues. Per the germline V gene, CDR1 is SEHNR and CDR2 is FQNEAQ (reference sequence). This CDR3 is CASSPAGAGANVLTF. CDR3 nucleotide sequence: TGTGCCAGCAGCCCGGCGGGGGCCGGGGCCAACGTCCTGACTTTC.

This clonotype came up a few times. The rearrangement joins TRBV4-3 to TRBJ2-1; D unclear. V was shortened by 4 bases and J by 7 bases, with 11 bases between the two germline ends. The CDR3 totals 13 residues. From germline, CDR1 is LGHNA and CDR2 YSLEER. CDR3 coding DNA: TGCGCCAGCAGCCCCTTTAGCCGGAATGAGCAGTTCTTC. Translating gives CASSPFSRNEQFF.

This clonotype came up a few times. The chain is built from TRBV5-1 and TRBJ2-7; perhaps TRBD2 as D (6 bases). The CDR3 spans 15 residues. The ends were cut back, 2 bases at V and 7 bases at J, with 19 bases in the middle. CDR1 and CDR2 (germline): SGHRS, YFSETQ. Written as DNA, the CDR3 is TGCGCCAGCAGCTTACGGGACTCCACCGCTGGGGAGCAGTACTTC. As protein: CASSLRDSTAGEQYF.

This clonotype occurred a few times. The J gene is TRBJ2-7, the V gene TRBV5-1; D remains unclear. CDR1 SGHRS and CDR2 YFSETQ come from the germline V gene. The V end was cut by 2 bases, the J end by 3 bases, with 9 bases between. This CDR3 is 13 amino acids long. CDR3 DNA: TGCGCCAGCAGCTTTGGGGAAGGCTACGAGCAGTACTTC. The encoded protein is CASSFGEGYEQYF.

The V call is TRBV7-9, the J call TRBJ2-7, with TRBD1 matching over 7 bases. CDR3 length: 14 amino acids. Germline CDR1 reads SEHNR; CDR2 reads FQNEAQ (reference sequence). Losses at the gene ends were 6 bases for V and 6 bases for J; bases not matched to a gene: 11. The CDR3 DNA is TGTGCCAGCAGATTACAGGGGCTTTCGGGCGAGCAGTACTTC. Amino acids: CASRLQGLSGEQYF.

This clonotype was found a few times. The V call is TRBV12-3 or TRBV12-4, the J call TRBJ2-5; 9 nucleotides match TRBD2. V shed 7 bases and J 5 bases; nucleotides not matched to a gene: 8. This CDR3 is built from 14 residues. CDR3 protein: CASKSSGGSETQYF. CDR3 sequence (DNA): TGTGCCAGCAAGTCCAGCGGGGGGTCTGAGACCCAGTACTTC.

The chain couples TRBV29-1 to TRBJ2-5; D not certain. CDR1 and CDR2 from the germline V gene are SQVTM and ANQGSEA. The V gene lost 4 bases and the J gene lost 0 bases, with 6 bases spanning the gap. The CDR3 runs 12 residues. DNA for the CDR3: TGCAGCGTTGTACTGTACCAAGAGACCCAGTACTTC. Translated, it gives CSVVLYQETQYF.

In its sample, this clonotype was seen a few times. V gene TRBV7-9 combines with J gene TRBJ2-3, with TRBD1 matching 8 bases. This CDR3 is built from 15 residues. Germline V gene sequence: CDR1 SEHNR, CDR2 FQNEAQ (reference sequence). V gave up 5 bases and J gave up 2 bases; unmatched junction bases: 6. CDR3 sequence: CASSPRQGTTDTQYF. The CDR3 DNA is TGTGCCAGCAGCCCTAGACAGGGGACCACAGATACGCAGTATTTT.

This clonotype was detected a few times. The J gene is TRBJ2-2, the V gene TRBV7-3, with a possible D match to TRBD1 (6 bases). The germline gives CDR1 SGHTA, CDR2 FQGTGA. The V end lost 5 bases, the J end lost 9 bases, and 19 bases lay between the germline ends. This CDR3 is built from 15 residues. This CDR3 is CASSKAGGDHRELFF. CDR3 DNA: TGTGCCAGCAGCAAAGCTGGGGGCGATCACCGGGAGCTGTTTTTT. Combining the CDR3 with reference TRBV7-3 and TRBJ2-2 gives the whole variable domain GAGVSQTPSNKVTEKGKYVELRCDPISGHTALYWYRQSLGQGPEFLIYFQGTGAADDSGLPNDRFFAVRPEGSVSTLKIQRTERGDSAVYLCASSKAGGDHRELFFGEGSRLTVL.

The chain recombines TRBV5-1 with TRBJ2-2; TRBD1 is a possible D gene (7 bases). The germline gives CDR1 SGHRS, CDR2 YFSETQ. Trimming shortened V by 4 bases and J by 0 bases, and 16 bases separated the two germline ends. The CDR3 is 17 amino acids. DNA of the CDR3: TGCGCCAGCAGCGTGGCAGGGGGGACCGCGAACACCGGGGAGCTGTTTTTT. Amino acid sequence: CASSVAGGTANTGELFF.

As DNA, the CDR3 is TGCGCCAGCAGTGAGTCCGGGACAGCCCAAGAGACCCAGTACTTC. Translating gives CASSESGTAQETQYF. The chain couples TRBV10-1 to TRBJ2-5, with 7 bases lining up with TRBD1. This CDR3 region has 15 residues. Germline values: CDR1 WNHNN, CDR2 SYGVQD (reference sequence). V shed 0 bases and J 1 base; nucleotides not matched to a gene: 2.

V usage is TRBV7-8 and J usage is TRBJ2-3; 9 bases line up with TRBD2. Germline CDR1 SGHVS, CDR2 FQNEAQ. This CDR3 comprises 18 residues. Losses at the gene ends were 0 bases for V and 2 bases for J; bases not matched to a gene: 9. CDR3 sequence: CASSLAGRGRALTDTQYF. CDR3 nucleotides: TGTGCCAGCAGCTTAGCGGGGCGCGGGAGGGCCCTCACAGATACGCAGTATTTT. The full variable domain, in which reference TRBV7-8 and TRBJ2-3 provide the parts outside the CDR3, is GAGVSQSPRYKVAKRGQDVALRCDPISGHVSLFWYQQALGQGPEFLTYFQNEAQLDKSGLPSDRFFAERPEGSVSTLKIQRTQQEDSAVYLCASSLAGRGRALTDTQYFGPGTRLTVL.

The sample holds a few counts of this clonotype. The chain links TRBV29-1 to TRBJ1-4; maybe TRBD1 (6 bases). Deletions cut 7 bases from V and 6 bases from J, with 15 bases between. The CDR3 length is 13 residues. Germline CDR1 SQVTM, CDR2 ANQGSEA. The CDR3 sequence: CSAQTGPDEKLFF. CDR3 DNA: TGCAGCGCCCAGACAGGACCCGATGAAAAACTGTTTTTT.

In this sample, this clonotype turned up a few times. The chain couples TRBV7-2 to TRBJ1-1; no clear D. Per the germline V gene, CDR1 is SGHTA and CDR2 is FQGNSA. Trimming removed 5 bases from V and 2 bases from J, with 12 bases in between. The CDR3 consists of 14 residues. CDR3 nucleotides: TGTGCCAGCAGCCTCCCTGTGGTCAACACTGAAGCTTTCTTT. This translates into CASSLPVVNTEAFF.

The rearrangement links TRBV24-1 to TRBJ2-5; the match to TRBD1 covers 10 bases. This CDR3 has 15 amino acids. Germline V lookup: CDR1 KGHDR, CDR2 SFDVKD. The trim removed 2 bases at V and 5 bases at J, leaving 4 bases unmatched. CDR3 loop: CATSDSGTGAETQYF. CDR3 in DNA: TGTGCCACCAGTGATTCCGGGACAGGGGCCGAGACCCAGTACTTC.

This rearrangement joins TRBV29-1 to TRBJ2-7, with unresolved D. The V end was cut by 6 bases, the J end by 4 bases, with 13 bases between. The CDR3 sequence is 12 residues long. CDR1 and CDR2 (germline): SQVTM, ANQGSEA. This chain's CDR3 is CSVVKASYEQYF. The CDR3 nucleotides are TGCAGCGTGGTGAAGGCGAGTTACGAGCAGTACTTC.

This clonotype was counted between two and nine times. The V and J genes are TRBV7-9 and TRBJ2-1, with D tentatively TRBD2 (6 bases). Germline V gives CDR1 SEHNR, CDR2 FQNEAQ (reference sequence). V shed 7 bases and J shed 0 bases, with 13 bases lying between them. The CDR3 is 15 residues long. CDR3 amino acids: CASTPGETSYNEQFF. CDR3 coding DNA: TGTGCCAGCACTCCGGGAGAGACCTCCTACAATGAGCAGTTCTTC.